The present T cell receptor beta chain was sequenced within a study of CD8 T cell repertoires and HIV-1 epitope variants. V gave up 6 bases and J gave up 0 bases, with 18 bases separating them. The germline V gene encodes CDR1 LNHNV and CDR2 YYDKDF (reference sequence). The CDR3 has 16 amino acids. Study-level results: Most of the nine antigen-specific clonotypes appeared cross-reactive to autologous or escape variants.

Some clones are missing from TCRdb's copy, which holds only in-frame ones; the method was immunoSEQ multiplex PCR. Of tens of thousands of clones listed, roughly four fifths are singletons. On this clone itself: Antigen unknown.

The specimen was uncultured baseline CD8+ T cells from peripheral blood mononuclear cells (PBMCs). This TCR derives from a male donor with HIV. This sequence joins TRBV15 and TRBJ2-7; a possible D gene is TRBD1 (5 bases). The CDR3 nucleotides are TGTGCCACCAGTCTGGGGCAGTCGGTTAGCTCCTACGAGCAGTACTTC. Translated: CATSLGQSVSSYEQYF. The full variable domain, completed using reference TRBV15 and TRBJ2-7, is DAMVIQNPRYQVTQFGKPVTLSCSQTLNHNVMYWYQQKSSQAPKLLFHYYDKDFNNEADTPDNFQSRRPNTSFCFLDIRSPGLGDTAMYLCATSLGQSVSSYEQYFGPGTRLTVT.